Below are 26 T cell receptor beta chains sequenced from a single sample in a study of cytomegalovirus exposure and HLA in healthy donors. PCR involved 60 Vbeta and 13 Jbeta primers. Assay: immunoSEQ multiplex PCR; the TCRdb copy retains only in-frame clones and omits some. The profile covers some 190,000 clones, with around 78% appearing a single time and about 1.6% taken by the ten largest. The sequencing sample was made of PBMCs. These receptor sequences come from a young man in good health and CMV-seronegative.

V gene TRBV14 combines with J gene TRBJ1-1; D is unclear. The CDR3 extends over 14 amino acids. V was cut by 0 bases and J by 5 bases, with 10 bases left in between. Germline values: CDR1 SGHDN, CDR2 FVKESK. As DNA, the CDR3 is TGTGCCAGCAGCCAAGATCAGTTCAGGACTGAAGCTTTCTTT. Encoded protein: CASSQDQFRTEAFF.

The chain combines TRBV9 with TRBJ2-1; 9 bases map to TRBD2. This CDR3 is built from 17 residues. The V gene end was trimmed by 0 bases and the J gene end by 5 bases; junction bases not matched to a gene: 9. The V gene's germline CDR1 is SGDLS and CDR2 YYNGEE. The CDR3 sequence: CASSVGVRGRANNEQFF. Here the CDR3 DNA reads TGTGCCAGCAGCGTAGGTGTGCGCGGGAGGGCAAACAATGAGCAGTTCTTC.

This chain uses TRBV6-1 with TRBJ1-4; 9 bases agree with TRBD1. The CDR3 has 14 amino acids. Germline lookup yields CDR1 MNHNS and CDR2 SASEGT. V lost 4 bases, J lost 8 bases, and 5 bases stayed unmatched. In DNA form, the CDR3 reads TGTGCCAGCAGTGCCACCGGGACAGGGGAAAAACTGTTTTTT. It encodes CASSATGTGEKLFF.

The chain carries TRBV7-3 and TRBJ2-3; D perhaps matches TRBD1 (6 bases). Germline lookup yields CDR1 SGHTA and CDR2 FQGTGA. Trimming removed 5 bases from V and 0 bases from J, with 12 bases in between. CDR3 size: 15 residues. CDR3 residues: CASSPGTPSTDTQYF. DNA of the CDR3: TGTGCCAGCAGCCCTGGGACACCCAGCACAGATACGCAGTATTTT.

The chain is built from TRBV30 and TRBJ2-3; 7 bases fit TRBD2. Trimming cost V 1 base and J 1 base; bases outside gene matches: 17. This CDR3 is built from 19 residues. The germline gives CDR1 GTSNPN, CDR2 SVGIG (reference sequence). CDR3 region: CAWSGHPTGRSPGTDTQYF. CDR3 bases: TGTGCCTGGAGTGGTCATCCTACCGGGAGGTCCCCAGGCACAGATACGCAGTATTTT.

A single count supports this clone. The rearrangement joins TRBV5-1 to TRBJ2-1, with TRBD2 matching over 7 bases. Germline V gene data show CDR1 as SGHRS and CDR2 as YFSETQ. Trimming cost V 4 bases and J 2 bases; bases outside gene matches: 6. The CDR3 is 15 residues long. Written as DNA, the CDR3 is TGCGCCAGCAGCCCCACTAGCGAAACCTACAATGAGCAGTTCTTC. This translates into CASSPTSETYNEQFF.

V gene TRBV14 combines with J gene TRBJ2-1; D gene unclear. The ends were cut back, 0 bases at V and 6 bases at J, with 18 bases in the middle. From germline, CDR1 is SGHDN and CDR2 FVKESK. The CDR3 has 17 amino acids. The CDR3 DNA reads TGTGCCAGCAGCCAAGATGGGTCCCAGACTCGGCCCAATGAGCAGTTCTTC. It encodes CASSQDGSQTRPNEQFF.

This clone has just one count. The chain carries TRBV7-6 and TRBJ2-3, with TRBD2 identical over 8 bases. The CDR3 covers 15 residues. Germline V lookup: CDR1 SGHVS, CDR2 FNYEAQ. V dropped 2 bases and J dropped 6; count of bases not matched to a gene: 7. The CDR3 loop is CASSLRGGRGDTQYF. Here the CDR3 DNA reads TGTGCCAGCAGCTTACGGGGGGGCCGGGGTGATACGCAGTATTTT.

The chain uses TRBV6-1 and TRBJ1-5; 7 bases are shared with TRBD1. With V trimmed by 5 bases and J by 6 bases, 4 bases remained unmatched. The length of the CDR3 is 13 residues. Per germline, CDR1 MNHNS and CDR2 SASEGT. The CDR3 loop reads CASSPTGSQPQHF. CDR3 in DNA: TGTGCCAGCAGTCCGACAGGGAGTCAGCCCCAGCATTTT.

The rearrangement joins TRBV27 to TRBJ1-1; 11 nucleotides align to TRBD1. Germline V CDR1 and CDR2: MNHEY, SMNVEV (reference sequence). J was trimmed by 6 bases and V by 6 bases; bases with no gene match: 3. The CDR3 has 13 amino acids. Here the CDR3 reads CASRLGQGAEAFF. For the CDR3, the DNA is TGTGCCAGCAGGCTGGGACAGGGGGCTGAAGCTTTCTTT.

The genes are TRBV9 and TRBJ2-5; a possible D gene is TRBD2 (5 bases). The CDR3 is 16 residues long. Trimming removed 3 bases at V and 4 bases at J, with 19 bases between. CDR1 and CDR2 (germline): SGDLS, YYNGEE. In DNA, the CDR3 is TGTGCCAGCAGCGCGGCGGGCCTAACCAGAGGAGAGACCCAGTACTTC. Residues: CASSAAGLTRGETQYF.

This chain joins TRBV5-1 and TRBJ1-3; TRBD1 matches 7 bases. With V trimmed by 3 bases and J by 0 bases, 6 bases remained unmatched. This CDR3 region has 16 residues. The V gene's germline CDR1 is SGHRS and CDR2 YFSETQ. CDR3 sequence reads: CASSSTGPFSGNTIYF. CDR3 DNA: TGCGCCAGCAGCTCGACAGGGCCCTTCTCTGGAAACACCATATATTTT.

This clone has a single count. This chain links TRBV16 with TRBJ2-3, with a possible D match to TRBD2 (6 bases). V gave up 2 bases and J gave up 2 bases, with 14 bases separating them. The CDR3 sequence is 16 residues long. Per germline, CDR1 KGHSY and CDR2 FQNENV. CDR3 protein: CASSQGLTVTTDTQYF. The CDR3 DNA reads as TGTGCCAGCAGCCAAGGACTAACGGTTACCACAGATACGCAGTATTTT.

Concerning this clone: The same CDR3 also results from other DNA sequences found in this sample. The chain uses TRBV4-1 and TRBJ2-5; 11 positions agree with TRBD1. The CDR3 runs 15 residues. V was pared by 0 bases and J by 7 bases, with 4 bases of the junction left unmatched. Germline V lookup: CDR1 MGHRA, CDR2 YSYEKL. In nucleotides, the CDR3 is TGCGCCAGCAGCCAAGATCCAGGACAGGGGGCGACCCAGTACTTC. This translates into CASSQDPGQGATQYF.

This clone was picked up a small number of times. The CDR3 loop is CASSLLARASYNEQFF. CDR3 sequence (DNA): TGTGCCAGCAGCTTATTGGCCAGGGCCTCCTACAATGAGCAGTTCTTC. The genes are TRBV11-2 and TRBJ2-1; D may be TRBD1 (5 bases). Trimming took off 2 bases at V and 0 bases at J, with 11 bases between the two ends. The CDR3 has 16 amino acids. Germline V gene lookup returns CDR1 SGHAT and CDR2 FQNNGV. Full variable domain (outside the CDR3, taken from reference TRBV11-2 and TRBJ2-1): EAGVAQSPRYKIIEKRQSVAFWCNPISGHATLYWYQQILGQGPKLLIQFQNNGVVDDSQLPKDRFSAERLKGVDSTLKIQPAKLEDSAVYLCASSLLARASYNEQFFGPGTRLTVL.

Remarks on this clone: The same CDR3 also results from other DNA sequences found in this sample. The genes are TRBV18 and TRBJ1-1; no definite D call. Germline CDR1 and CDR2: KGHSH and LQKENI. Trimming took 3 bases from V and 2 from J, leaving 7 bases between them. This CDR3 contains 13 residues. CDR3 sequence reads: CASSPDLNTEAFF. As DNA, the CDR3 is TGTGCCAGCTCACCGGACTTAAACACTGAAGCTTTCTTT.

The chain links TRBV10-3 to TRBJ2-5; 10 nucleotides match TRBD2. CDR1 and CDR2 (germline): ENHRY, SYGVKD. The trim removed 3 bases at V and 5 bases at J, leaving 6 bases unmatched. This CDR3 is built from 15 residues. The chain's CDR3 is CAISENSGGWETQYF. As DNA, the CDR3 is TGTGCCATCAGTGAAAATAGCGGGGGGTGGGAGACCCAGTACTTC.

V gene TRBV2 combines with J gene TRBJ2-3; 9 nucleotides align to TRBD1. CDR3 length: 17 residues. The germline V gene has CDR1 SNHLY and CDR2 FYNNEI. With 4 bases clipped from V and 5 bases from J, the junction kept 13 bases outside the gene matches. The CDR3 reads CASSGRTGTGWLDTQYF. As DNA, the CDR3 is TGTGCCAGCAGTGGCCGGACCGGGACAGGGTGGTTAGATACGCAGTATTTT.

The rearrangement joins TRBV29-1 to TRBJ1-4; D gene unclear. CDR3 size: 15 residues. V was clipped by 6 bases and J by 0 bases, with 14 bases between them. In germline, CDR1 is SQVTM, CDR2 ANQGSEA. The DNA for the CDR3 is TGCAGCGTCGGTGGCAGCCAGGCAACTAATGAAAAACTGTTTTTT. This codes for CSVGGSQATNEKLFF.

V is TRBV20-1 and J is TRBJ2-7, with TRBD2 matching over 8 bases. V was pared by 6 bases and J by 5 bases, with 3 bases of the junction left unmatched. The CDR3 has 11 residues. The germline gives CDR1 DFQATT, CDR2 SNEGSKA (reference sequence). The chain's CDR3 is CSAPGGHEQYF. CDR3 nucleotides: TGCAGTGCCCCGGGAGGGCACGAGCAGTACTTC.

As for this clone: This specimen includes other DNA sequences encoding the same CDR3. This chain connects TRBV5-4 to TRBJ2-3; D uncertain. Germline values: CDR1 SGHNT, CDR2 YYREEE (reference sequence). With 4 bases removed from V and 0 bases from J, the gap between germline ends came to 3 bases. This CDR3 is 12 amino acids long. The CDR3 loop reads CASSLSTDTQYF. The CDR3 region has the DNA TGTGCCAGCAGCCTCAGCACAGATACGCAGTATTTT.

CDR3 bases: TGTGCCAGCTCACCAGGGGGGAGGGGTGGTATGAACACTGAAGCTTTCTTT. Translating gives CASSPGGRGGMNTEAFF. J is TRBJ1-1 and V is TRBV18, with D possibly matching TRBD1 (5 bases). Germline values: CDR1 KGHSH, CDR2 LQKENI. The CDR3 covers 17 residues. Trimming took 2 bases from V and 0 from J, leaving 16 bases between them.

V is TRBV6-1 and J is TRBJ2-1, with D maybe TRBD1 (6 bases). The CDR3 totals 14 residues. From germline, CDR1 is MNHNS and CDR2 SASEGT. Trimming pared 0 bases from V and 3 bases from J, leaving 6 bases between. The CDR3 region is CASSEAGGYNEQFF. The CDR3 nucleotides read TGTGCCAGCAGTGAAGCAGGGGGCTACAATGAGCAGTTCTTC.

This clone was recorded only once. This chain joins TRBV7-6 and TRBJ1-1, with D maybe TRBD1 (5 bases). Germline V gene sequence: CDR1 SGHVS, CDR2 FNYEAQ. The germline V and J ends were trimmed by 1 base and 1 base, with 13 bases remaining between them. The CDR3 loop spans 16 amino acids. In nucleotides, the CDR3 is TGTGCCAGCAGCTTAGGTCCCCATCAGGGGAACACTGAAGCTTTCTTT. It codes for CASSLGPHQGNTEAFF.

The genes are TRBV19 and TRBJ1-1, with D possibly being TRBD1 (5 bases). The length of the CDR3 is 15 residues. With 3 bases removed from V and 0 bases from J, the gap between germline ends came to 11 bases. The germline gives CDR1 LNHDA, CDR2 SQIVND (reference sequence). The CDR3 is CASSIDSRVNTEAFF. CDR3 bases: TGTGCCAGTAGTATCGACAGCAGGGTGAACACTGAAGCTTTCTTT. Together with reference TRBV19 and TRBJ1-1, the CDR3 gives the full variable domain: DGGITQSPKYLFRKEGQNVTLSCEQNLNHDAMYWYRQDPGQGLRLIYYSQIVNDFQKGDIAEGYSVSREKKESFPLTVTSAQKNPTAFYLCASSIDSRVNTEAFFGQGTRLTVV.

The chain employs TRBV11-1 and TRBJ2-7; 8 bases line up with TRBD2. CDR3 length: 19 amino acids. Trimming cost V 6 bases and J 3 bases; bases outside gene matches: 22. The germline V gene has CDR1 SGHAT and CDR2 FQDESV (reference sequence). For the CDR3, the DNA is TGTGCCAGCAGAAAAGGCTACGGGGGGAACAGCGGGAGAGTCTACGAGCAGTACTTC. It yields the protein CASRKGYGGNSGRVYEQYF.